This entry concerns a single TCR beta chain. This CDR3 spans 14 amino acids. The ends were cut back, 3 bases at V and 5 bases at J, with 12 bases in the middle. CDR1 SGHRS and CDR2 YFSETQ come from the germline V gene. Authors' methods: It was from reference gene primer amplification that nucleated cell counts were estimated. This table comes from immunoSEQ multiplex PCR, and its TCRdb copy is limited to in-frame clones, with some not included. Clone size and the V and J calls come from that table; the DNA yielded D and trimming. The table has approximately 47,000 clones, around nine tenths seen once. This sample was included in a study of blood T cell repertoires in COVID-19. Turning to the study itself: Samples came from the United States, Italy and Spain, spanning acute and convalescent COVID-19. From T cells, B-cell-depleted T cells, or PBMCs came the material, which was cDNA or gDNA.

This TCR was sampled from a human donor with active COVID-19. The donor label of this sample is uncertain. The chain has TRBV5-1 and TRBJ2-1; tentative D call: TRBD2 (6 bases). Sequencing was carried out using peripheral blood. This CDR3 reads CASSSSSANNEQFF. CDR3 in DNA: TGCGCCAGCAGCTCGTCTAGCGCAAACAATGAGCAGTTCTTC.